This T cell receptor beta chain came from a study of beta chain features in type 1 diabetes. Overall study results and limits: Highly expressing activated T cells could be over-counted with a cDNA template. Type 1 diabetes patients had TCRB CDR3s that were shorter (moderately but significantly so) in all four CD4+ subsets. Within patients, naive, central memory and Treg TCRB repertoires seemed more similar than within healthy donors.

Donors underwent one heparinised blood draw, 100 to 150 mL on average. TCRB transcripts that were expressed got sequenced, as all of the isolated RNA had been reverse transcribed. Sequencing of naive, central memory and regulatory T cell samples gave an average of about 3.57 million reads. The method was immunoSEQ multiplex PCR; TCRdb's version includes in-frame clones alone and lacks a portion of them. This sample has 350,000 to 450,000 clones; approximately 12% occur once, and the top ten carry over 0.008%. On this clone itself: The antigen is unknown.

The CDR3 sequence is 14 residues long. J lost 2 bases, V lost 6 bases, and 9 bases had no gene match. The germline CDR1 and CDR2 sequences are SQVTM and ANQGSEA. The gene calls are TRBV29-1 and TRBJ2-7; 8 bases map to TRBD1. The TCR was taken from a young woman with type 1 diabetes. What was sequenced was naive CD4+ T cells from blood. CDR3 sequence reads: CSVVDRGLPYEQYF. The DNA for the CDR3 is TGCAGCGTGGTCGACAGGGGCCTCCCCTACGAGCAGTACTTC.